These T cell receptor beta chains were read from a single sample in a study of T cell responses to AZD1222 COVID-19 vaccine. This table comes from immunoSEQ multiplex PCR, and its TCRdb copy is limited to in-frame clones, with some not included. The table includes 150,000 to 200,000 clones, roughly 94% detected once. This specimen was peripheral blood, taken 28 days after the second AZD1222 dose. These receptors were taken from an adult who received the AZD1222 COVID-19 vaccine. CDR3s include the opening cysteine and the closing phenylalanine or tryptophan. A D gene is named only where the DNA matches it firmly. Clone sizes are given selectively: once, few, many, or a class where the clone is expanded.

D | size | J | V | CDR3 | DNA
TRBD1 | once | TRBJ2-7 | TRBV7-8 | CASSLPRDRTYEQYF | TGTGCCAGCAGCTTACCCCGGGACAGGACCTACGAGCAGTACTTC
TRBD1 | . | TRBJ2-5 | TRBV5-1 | CASSRHAPGQQETQYF | TGCGCCAGCAGCCGGCACGCTCCGGGACAGCAAGAGACCCAGTACTTC
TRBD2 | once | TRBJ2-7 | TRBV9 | CASSVASGRAYEQYF | TGTGCCAGCAGCGTGGCTAGCGGGAGAGCTTACGAGCAGTACTTC
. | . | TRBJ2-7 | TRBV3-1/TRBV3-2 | CASSQDTRSSYEQYF | TGTGCCAGCAGCCAAGATACGAGGAGCTCCTACGAGCAGTACTTC
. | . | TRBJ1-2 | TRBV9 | CASSVGITGYYGYTF | TGTGCCAGCAGCGTAGGGATTACAGGGTACTATGGCTACACCTTC
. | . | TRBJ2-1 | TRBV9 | CASSVEVVREDEQFF | TGTGCCAGCAGCGTAGAAGTAGTCAGGGAGGATGAGCAGTTCTTC
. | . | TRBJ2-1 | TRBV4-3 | CASSLVLSSYNEQFF | TGCGCCAGCAGCCTCGTCCTGAGCTCCTACAATGAGCAGTTCTTC
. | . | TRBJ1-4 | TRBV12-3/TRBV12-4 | CASSLIGEEKLFF | TGTGCCAGCAGTTTAATTGGTGAGGAAAAACTGTTTTTT
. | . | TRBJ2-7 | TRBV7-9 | CASSVGYGASYEQYF | TGTGCCAGCAGTGTAGGTTACGGGGCCTCCTACGAGCAGTACTTC
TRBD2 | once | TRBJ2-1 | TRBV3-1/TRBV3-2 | CASSQGRGLGAYNEQFF | TGTGCCAGCAGCCAAGGGAGGGGACTAGGAGCCTACAATGAGCAGTTCTTC
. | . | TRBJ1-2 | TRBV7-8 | CASSYRTVRQGHGYTF | TGTGCCAGCAGCTACAGAACTGTCCGGCAGGGCCATGGCTACACCTTC
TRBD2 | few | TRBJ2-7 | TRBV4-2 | CASSQEAGGSSYEQYF | TGTGCCAGCAGCCAAGAAGCGGGAGGTAGCTCCTACGAGCAGTACTTC
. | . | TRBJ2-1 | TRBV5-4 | CASSLDSFSYNEQFF | TGTGCCAGCAGCTTGGACAGTTTCTCCTACAATGAGCAGTTCTTC
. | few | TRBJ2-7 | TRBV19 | CASSMGRGYEQYF | TGTGCCAGTAGTATGGGCAGGGGCTACGAGCAGTACTTC
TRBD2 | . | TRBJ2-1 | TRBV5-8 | CASSLWTSGRGMGNEQFF | TGTGCCAGCAGCTTGTGGACTAGCGGGCGCGGTATGGGCAATGAGCAGTTCTTC
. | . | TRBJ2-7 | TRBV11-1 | CASSLGLGYEQYF | TGTGCCAGCAGCTTAGGGTTGGGCTACGAGCAGTACTTC
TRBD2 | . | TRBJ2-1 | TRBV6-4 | CASSTSGRAEVSYNEQFF | TGTGCCAGCAGTACTAGCGGGAGGGCCGAAGTGTCCTACAATGAGCAGTTCTTC
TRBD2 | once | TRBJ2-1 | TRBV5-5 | CASSSLAGVLEQFF | TGTGCCAGCAGCTCCTTAGCGGGAGTACTCGAGCAGTTCTTC
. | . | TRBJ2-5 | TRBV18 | CASSPRRQETQYF | TGTGCCAGCTCACCACGACGCCAAGAGACCCAGTACTTC
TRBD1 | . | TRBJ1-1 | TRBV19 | CASSAGTGINTEAFF | TGTGCCAGTAGTGCCGGGACAGGGATAAACACTGAAGCTTTCTTT
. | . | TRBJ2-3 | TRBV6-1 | CASSEGVWAGGTDTQYF | TGTGCCAGCAGTGAAGGGGTTTGGGCGGGTGGCACAGATACGCAGTATTTT
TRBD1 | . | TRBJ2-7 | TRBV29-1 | CSVATGTAYEQYF | TGCAGCGTTGCCACCGGGACAGCCTACGAGCAGTACTTC
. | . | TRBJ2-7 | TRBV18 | CASSPPGLHEQYF | TGTGCCAGCTCACCACCAGGGTTGCACGAGCAGTACTTC
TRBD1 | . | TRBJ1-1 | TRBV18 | CASSPTGGTEAFF | TGTGCCAGCTCACCTACAGGGGGTACTGAAGCTTTCTTT
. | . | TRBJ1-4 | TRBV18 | CASSPPNEKLFF | TGTGCCAGCTCACCACCTAATGAAAAACTGTTTTTT
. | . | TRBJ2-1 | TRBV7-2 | CASSFPDRNLFNEQFF | TGTGCCAGCAGCTTCCCTGACAGAAACTTGTTTAATGAGCAGTTCTTC
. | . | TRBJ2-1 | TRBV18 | CASSPPSGFQYNEQFF | TGTGCCAGCTCACCACCGAGCGGATTCCAGTACAATGAGCAGTTCTTC
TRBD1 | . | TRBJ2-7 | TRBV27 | CASSRTGVYEQYF | TGTGCCAGCAGTAGGACAGGGGTGTACGAGCAGTACTTC
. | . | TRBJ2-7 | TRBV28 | CASSFFGTRYEQYF | TGTGCCAGCAGTTTTTTCGGGACTCGTTACGAGCAGTACTTC
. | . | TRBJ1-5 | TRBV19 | CASSMQGEGNQPQHF | TGTGCCAGTAGTATGCAAGGGGAGGGCAATCAGCCCCAGCATTTT
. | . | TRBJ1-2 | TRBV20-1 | CSASSQRGTNYGYTF | TGCAGTGCTAGTTCACAGAGGGGGACCAACTATGGCTACACCTTC
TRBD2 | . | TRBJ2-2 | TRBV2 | CAKGLDGTGELFF | TGTGCCAAAGGACTAGATGGCACCGGGGAGCTGTTTTTT
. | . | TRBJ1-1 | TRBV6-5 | CASTAVNTEAFF | TGTGCCAGCACAGCAGTGAACACTGAAGCTTTCTTT
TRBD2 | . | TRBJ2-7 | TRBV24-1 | CATNKPGLAGVTGQYF | TGTGCCACCAACAAACCGGGACTAGCGGGGGTTACCGGGCAGTACTTC
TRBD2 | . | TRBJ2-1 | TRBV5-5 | CASAREGGLEQFF | TGTGCCAGCGCTAGGGAGGGTGGGCTTGAGCAGTTCTTC
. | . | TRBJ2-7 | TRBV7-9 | CASSLELAAYEQYF | TGTGCCAGCAGCTTAGAACTGGCCGCCTACGAGCAGTACTTC
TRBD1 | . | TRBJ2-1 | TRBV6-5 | CASGRTGYNEQFF | TGTGCCAGCGGGCGGACAGGCTACAATGAGCAGTTCTTC
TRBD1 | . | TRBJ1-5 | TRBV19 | CASSIPWTGFKPQHF | TGTGCCAGTAGTATACCCTGGACAGGGTTCAAGCCCCAGCATTTT
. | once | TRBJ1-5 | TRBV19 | CASSTRPGAVDQPQHF | TGTGCCAGTAGTACCCGACCGGGGGCGGTGGATCAGCCCCAGCATTTT
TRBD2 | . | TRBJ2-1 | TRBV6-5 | CASRAGLAGGNEQFF | TGTGCCAGCAGGGCGGGACTAGCGGGAGGGAATGAGCAGTTCTTC
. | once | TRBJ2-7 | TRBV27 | CASSLSGGYEQYF | TGTGCCAGCAGTTTATCGGGGGGCTACGAGCAGTACTTC
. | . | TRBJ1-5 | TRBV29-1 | CSVEDKRAVSNQPQHF | TGCAGCGTTGAAGATAAGCGGGCAGTTAGCAATCAGCCCCAGCATTTT
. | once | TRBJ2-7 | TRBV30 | CAWSTPYEQYF | TGTGCCTGGAGTACCCCATACGAGCAGTACTTC
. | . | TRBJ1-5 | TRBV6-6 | CASSYPSQPQHF | TGTGCCAGCAGTTACCCGAGTCAGCCCCAGCATTTT
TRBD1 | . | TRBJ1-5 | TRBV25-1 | CASRATGAAEPQHF | TGTGCCAGCAGAGCCACAGGGGCCGCGGAGCCCCAGCATTTT
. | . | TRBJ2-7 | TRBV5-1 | CASSREGQVSYEQYF | TGCGCCAGCAGCCGAGAGGGACAAGTCTCCTACGAGCAGTACTTC
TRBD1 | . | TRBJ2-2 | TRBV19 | CASSKDRINTGELFF | TGTGCCAGTAGTAAGGACAGGATAAACACCGGGGAGCTGTTTTTT
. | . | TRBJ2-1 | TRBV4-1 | CASSQERTLGRYNEQFF | TGCGCCAGCAGCCAAGAACGCACTCTGGGGCGCTACAATGAGCAGTTCTTC
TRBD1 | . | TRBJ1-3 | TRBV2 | CASILEGTGVGNTIYF | TGTGCCAGCATCCTCGAAGGGACAGGGGTAGGAAACACCATATATTTT
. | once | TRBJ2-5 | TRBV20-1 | CSARQETQYF | TGCAGTGCCAGACAAGAGACCCAGTACTTC
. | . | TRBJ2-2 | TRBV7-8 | CASSEGTGPGELFF | TGTGCCAGCAGCGAAGGGACCGGGCCCGGGGAGCTGTTTTTT
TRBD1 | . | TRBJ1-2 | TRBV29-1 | CSGTGGADGYTF | TGCAGCGGAACAGGGGGCGCGGATGGCTACACCTTC